The 23 T cell receptor beta chains reported below all come from one sample, sequenced in a study of T cell responses to AZD1222 COVID-19 vaccine (dated by TCRdb to about 2021). The library was prepared using the immunoSEQ multiplex PCR assay. TCRdb took this table from immuneACCESS and kept in-frame rearrangements with V and J called. Such tables lack part of the clones; where checked against another copy, unresolved V genes explain under half of the gap, and the rest is unexplained. This sample gives tens of thousands of clones in total; roughly nine tenths of them show up just once. Roughly 31% of the sample comes from the top ten. The sample's time point label is to be understood as: about 28 days (+/-7) after the second vaccine dose. The source was peripheral blood, collected 28 days after the second AZD1222 dose. The receptors originated from an adult who received the AZD1222 COVID-19 vaccine.

The CDR3 reads CASSHGQGASGANVLTF. The CDR3 region has the DNA TGTGCCAGCTCACATGGACAGGGGGCGTCTGGGGCCAACGTCCTGACTTTC. The chain combines TRBV18 with TRBJ2-6; 11 positions agree with TRBD1. Trimming cost V 4 bases and J 1 base; bases outside gene matches: 3. Germline CDR1 and CDR2: KGHSH and LQKENI. CDR3 length: 17 amino acids.

The V call is TRBV9, the J call TRBJ2-3; perhaps TRBD2 as D (7 bases). The ends were cut back, 4 bases at V and 0 bases at J, with 24 bases in the middle. Germline V gene lookup returns CDR1 SGDLS and CDR2 YYNGEE. The CDR3 runs 19 residues. The chain's CDR3 is CASSPTGAGVVLSTDTQYF. As DNA, the CDR3 is TGTGCCAGCAGCCCGACGGGGGCGGGAGTAGTTCTTAGCACAGATACGCAGTATTTT. Looking up the rest from reference TRBV9 and TRBJ2-3 gives the full variable domain: DSGVTQTPKHLITATGQRVTLRCSPRSGDLSVYWYQQSLDQGLQFLIQYYNGEERAKGNILERFSAQQFPDLHSELNLSSLELGDSALYFCASSPTGAGVVLSTDTQYFGPGTRLTVL.

The sample holds a few counts of this clone. The chain uses TRBV7-6 and TRBJ2-3, with TRBD2 matching 11 bases. V lost 1 base, J lost 6 bases, and 12 bases stayed unmatched. Per the germline V gene, CDR1 is SGHVS and CDR2 is FNYEAQ. The CDR3 totals 18 residues. CDR3 sequence (DNA): TGTGCCAGCAGCTTAGTTTCAAGGCTAGCGGGAGGATATGATACGCAGTATTTT. It specifies CASSLVSRLAGGYDTQYF.

V and J are TRBV6-5 and TRBJ2-1, with TRBD2 matching 8 bases. J lost 12 bases, V lost 0 bases, and 10 bases had no gene match. The CDR3 has 15 residues. Per the germline V gene, CDR1 is MNHEY and CDR2 is SVGAGI. CDR3 protein: CASSYSRSSGSWQFF. The CDR3 nucleotides are TGTGCCAGCAGTTACTCGAGGTCCAGCGGGAGTTGGCAGTTCTTC.

J is TRBJ2-1 and V is TRBV10-1; 11 bases are shared with TRBD2. From germline, CDR1 is WNHNN and CDR2 SYGVQD (reference sequence). The CDR3 runs to 15 residues. V shed 2 bases and J 8 bases; nucleotides not matched to a gene: 5. CDR3 sequence (DNA): TGCGCCAGCAGTGAGGGTGGACTAGCGGGCGATGAGCAGTTCTTC. This codes for CASSEGGLAGDEQFF.

The rearrangement uses TRBV10-2 and TRBJ2-7; D unclear. CDR1 is WSHSY, CDR2 SAAADI, per germline. The CDR3 extends over 13 amino acids. With 2 bases removed from V and 1 base from J, the gap between germline ends came to 6 bases. CDR3 protein: CASSEAGSYEQYF. The CDR3 nucleotides are TGCGCCAGCAGTGAGGCAGGTTCCTACGAGCAGTACTTC.

The rearrangement links TRBV7-8 to TRBJ2-7; perhaps D is TRBD1 or TRBD2 (6 bases each). Germline V gene data show CDR1 as SGHVS and CDR2 as FQNEAQ. The V gene lost 2 bases and the J gene lost 4 bases, with 15 bases spanning the gap. The CDR3 spans 15 residues. The CDR3 DNA reads TGTGCCAGCAGCTTATGGTCCGGGGGCGAATACGAGCAGTACTTC. Its protein product is CASSLWSGGEYEQYF.

The gene calls are TRBV29-1 and TRBJ1-1; 8 nucleotides line up with TRBD1. The V gene end was trimmed by 7 bases and the J gene end by 1 base; junction bases not matched to a gene: 5. The CDR3 loop spans 13 amino acids. CDR1 is SQVTM and CDR2 is ANQGSEA in the germline V gene. CDR3 nucleotide sequence: TGCAGCGCCGGACAGGGCAAGAACACTGAAGCTTTCTTT. It yields the protein CSAGQGKNTEAFF.

This clone showed up just once. This chain uses TRBV7-2 with TRBJ1-4, with 9 nucleotides matching TRBD1. Germline assignment: CDR1 SGHTA and CDR2 FQGNSA. The CDR3 loop spans 15 amino acids. Trimming took 1 base from V and 7 from J; bases not matched to a gene: 4. CDR3 coding DNA: TGTGCCAGCAGCTTAGTGGGACAGGGAAGTGAAAAACTGTTTTTT. Protein sequence: CASSLVGQGSEKLFF.

The rearrangement links TRBV9 to TRBJ1-5; possible D gene TRBD1, 6 bases. CDR3 size: 13 residues. V dropped 0 bases and J dropped 7 bases, with 8 bases sitting between them. Looked up from germline, CDR1 is SGDLS and CDR2 is YYNGEE. DNA for the CDR3: TGTGCCAGCAGCGTAGAGCAGGGGCAGCCCCAGCATTTT. Its protein product is CASSVEQGQPQHF.

This sequence joins TRBV4-3 and TRBJ2-5, with a possible D match to TRBD2 (5 bases). Trimming cost V 4 bases and J 5 bases, with 17 bases left between them. This CDR3 comprises 15 residues. Germline V gene sequence: CDR1 LGHNA, CDR2 YSLEER. The CDR3 spells CASSLLDLDRETQYF. CDR3 DNA sequence: TGCGCCAGCAGCCTACTGGACTTAGACCGCGAGACCCAGTACTTC.

The rearrangement uses TRBV10-3 and TRBJ2-1; 10 bases align to TRBD2. Germline CDR1 is ENHRY and CDR2 is SYGVKD. J was trimmed by 8 bases and V by 0 bases; bases with no gene match: 4. The CDR3 runs 15 residues. CDR3 residues: CAISESAAGGHEQFF. The CDR3 DNA is TGTGCCATCAGTGAGTCAGCAGCGGGAGGGCATGAGCAGTTCTTC.

The chain combines TRBV7-9 with TRBJ1-5; D is possibly TRBD1 (6 bases). This CDR3 is built from 14 residues. Trimming took off 2 bases at V and 7 bases at J, with 12 bases between the two ends. Germline V CDR1 and CDR2: SEHNR, FQNEAQ (reference sequence). The CDR3 region has the DNA TGTGCCAGCAGCTTACGGGGGGCAGGCCAGCCCCAGCATTTT. Its translation is CASSLRGAGQPQHF.

The genes are TRBV3-1 (or the pseudogene TRBV3-2) and TRBJ2-1, with D perhaps matching TRBD1 (6 bases). CDR1 LGHDT and CDR2 YNNKEL come from the germline V gene (reference sequence). Trimming shortened V by 0 bases and J by 5 bases, and 14 bases separated the two germline ends. The CDR3 contains 16 residues. The CDR3 sequence: CASSQDLGTWDNEQFF. DNA of the CDR3: TGTGCCAGCAGCCAAGATCTAGGGACATGGGACAATGAGCAGTTCTTC.

The chain is built from TRBV6-5 and TRBJ1-1; a weak D match, TRBD1 (5 bases). V gave up 5 bases and J gave up 5 bases, with 18 bases separating them. The germline V gene encodes CDR1 MNHEY and CDR2 SVGAGI. The CDR3 has 15 amino acids. CDR3 nucleotides: TGTGCCAGCAGTAACACCGACTGGGAGGGGACTGAAGCTTTCTTT. This encodes CASSNTDWEGTEAFF.

The chain carries TRBV20-1 and TRBJ1-2, with D hard to call. Germline values: CDR1 DFQATT, CDR2 SNEGSKA (reference sequence). The CDR3 totals 13 residues. The V and J ends lost 3 bases and 2 bases respectively, with 10 bases between them. The CDR3 region is CSASGDPNYGYTF. The CDR3 DNA follows: TGCAGTGCTAGTGGCGACCCCAACTATGGCTACACCTTC.

This clone has just one count. The chain recombines TRBV6-1 with TRBJ1-2; D is possibly TRBD1 (5 bases). The germline V and J ends were trimmed by 2 bases and 5 bases, with 15 bases remaining between them. The germline V gene encodes CDR1 MNHNS and CDR2 SASEGT. The CDR3 has 15 amino acids. The CDR3 loop reads CASSERVARGYGYTF. CDR3 DNA sequence: TGTGCCAGCAGTGAACGGGTAGCTAGGGGTTATGGCTACACCTTC.

Comments on this clone: At one end the junction does not follow the germline gene, possibly because of a read error. CDR3 sequence reads: CASRLGVYEQYF. The CDR3 nucleotides read TGTGCCAGCAGATTAGGGGTATACGAGCAGTACTTC. V gene TRBV12-3 or TRBV12-4 combines with J gene TRBJ2-7, with a possible D match to TRBD1 (5 bases). This CDR3 has 12 amino acids.

This sequence joins TRBV9 and TRBJ2-7; no definite D call. Looked up from germline, CDR1 is SGDLS and CDR2 is YYNGEE. The CDR3 loop spans 14 amino acids. Trimming stripped 1 base from V and 3 bases from J, with 11 bases between. CDR3 bases: TGTGCCAGCAGCGTACGCGCAGTTGACTACGAGCAGTACTTC. Translation gives CASSVRAVDYEQYF.

The V and J genes are TRBV15 and TRBJ1-2, with a weak D call TRBD1 (5 bases). V was shortened by 3 bases and J by 4 bases, with 21 bases between the two germline ends. CDR3 length: 17 residues. CDR1 and CDR2 from the germline V gene are LNHNV and YYDKDF (reference sequence). CDR3 DNA sequence: TGTGCCACCAGCAGGGGGGGGATGAGGACACAAATCTATGGCTACACCTTC. Translated, it gives CATSRGGMRTQIYGYTF.

The chain joins TRBV6-4 to TRBJ2-2, with 10 bases aligning to TRBD1. This CDR3 is built from 15 residues. V lost 0 bases, J lost 9 bases, and 4 bases stayed unmatched. Germline CDR1 is MRHNA and CDR2 is SNTAGT. The DNA for the CDR3 is TGTGCCAGCAGTGACTCGACAGGGGGCTTCAGGGAGCTGTTTTTT. Translated, it gives CASSDSTGGFRELFF.

The chain uses TRBV10-3 and TRBJ2-1; TRBD1 agrees at 11 bases. V shed 8 bases, J shed 5 bases, and the junction held 5 bases outside the gene matches. Germline V lookup: CDR1 ENHRY, CDR2 SYGVKD. This CDR3 has 14 residues. The CDR3 here is CAIGGQGADNEQFF. CDR3 in DNA: TGTGCCATCGGAGGACAGGGGGCCGACAATGAGCAGTTCTTC.

The chain is built from TRBV10-3 and TRBJ1-4, with no clear D. The CDR3 sequence is 12 residues long. Per the germline V gene, CDR1 is ENHRY and CDR2 is SYGVKD. Deletions cut 4 bases from V and 4 bases from J, with 4 bases between. The CDR3 region is CAISGGNEKLFF. The CDR3 DNA reads as TGTGCCATCAGTGGCGGTAATGAAAAACTGTTTTTT.